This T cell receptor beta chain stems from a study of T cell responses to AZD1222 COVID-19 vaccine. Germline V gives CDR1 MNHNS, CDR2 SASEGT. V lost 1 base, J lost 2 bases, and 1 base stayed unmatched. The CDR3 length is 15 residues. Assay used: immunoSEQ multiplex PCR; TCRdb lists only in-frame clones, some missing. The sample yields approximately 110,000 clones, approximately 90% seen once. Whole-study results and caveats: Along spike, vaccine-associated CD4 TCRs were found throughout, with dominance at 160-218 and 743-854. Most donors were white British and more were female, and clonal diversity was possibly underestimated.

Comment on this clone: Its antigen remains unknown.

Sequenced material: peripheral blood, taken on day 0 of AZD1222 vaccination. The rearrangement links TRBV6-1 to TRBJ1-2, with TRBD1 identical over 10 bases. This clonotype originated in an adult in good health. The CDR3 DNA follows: TGTGCCAGCAGTGAAGGACAGGGGGCCAACTATGGCTACACCTTC. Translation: CASSEGQGANYGYTF.